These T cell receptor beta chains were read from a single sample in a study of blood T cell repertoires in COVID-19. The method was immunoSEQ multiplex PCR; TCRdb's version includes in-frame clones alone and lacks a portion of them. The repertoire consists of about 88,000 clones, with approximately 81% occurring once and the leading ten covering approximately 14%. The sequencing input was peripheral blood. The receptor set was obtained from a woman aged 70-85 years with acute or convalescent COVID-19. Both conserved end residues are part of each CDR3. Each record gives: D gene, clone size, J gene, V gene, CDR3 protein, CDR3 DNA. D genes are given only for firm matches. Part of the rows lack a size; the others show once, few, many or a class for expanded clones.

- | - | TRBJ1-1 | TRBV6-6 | CASRNPRGGTEAFF | TGTGCCAGCAGGAACCCTAGGGGAGGCACTGAAGCTTTCTTT
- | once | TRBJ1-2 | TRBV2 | CASRVRDINYGYTF | TGTGCCAGCAGAGTTAGGGACATTAACTATGGCTACACCTTC
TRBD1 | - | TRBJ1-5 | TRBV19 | CASEPGQGLSQPQHF | TGTGCCAGCGAGCCGGGACAGGGCCTTTCTCAGCCCCAGCATTTT
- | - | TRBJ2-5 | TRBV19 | CASSRQIQETQYF | TGTGCCAGTAGTAGACAGATACAAGAGACCCAGTACTTC
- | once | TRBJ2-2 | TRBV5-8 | CASSSYKATDLNTGELFF | TGTGCCAGCAGCTCATATAAAGCGACGGATCTAAACACCGGGGAGCTGTTTTTT
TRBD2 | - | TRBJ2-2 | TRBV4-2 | CASSQGDYPTGELFF | TGTGCCAGCAGCCAAGGGGACTACCCTACCGGGGAGCTGTTTTTT
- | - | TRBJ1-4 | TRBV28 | CASSSVRTTQSLQVGSEKLFF | TGTGCCAGCAGTTCGGTTAGGACAACACAATCATTACAGGTTGGATCTGAAAAACTGTTTTTT
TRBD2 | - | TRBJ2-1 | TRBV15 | CATSREGGRDEQFF | TGTGCCACCAGCAGAGAAGGCGGGAGAGATGAGCAGTTCTTC
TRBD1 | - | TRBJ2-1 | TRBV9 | CASSPIQGADNEQFF | TGTGCCAGCAGCCCAATACAGGGGGCGGATAATGAGCAGTTCTTC
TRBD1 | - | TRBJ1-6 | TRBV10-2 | CASSDTGVASPLHF | TGCGCCAGCAGTGATACAGGGGTCGCTTCACCCCTCCACTTT
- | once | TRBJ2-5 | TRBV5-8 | CASTRNVPFRVQETQYF | TGTGCCAGCACCCGTAACGTTCCTTTTCGGGTACAAGAGACCCAGTACTTC
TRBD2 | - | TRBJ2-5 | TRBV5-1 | CASSLVIAGGRETQYF | TGCGCCAGCAGCTTGGTAATAGCGGGGGGGCGAGAGACCCAGTACTTC
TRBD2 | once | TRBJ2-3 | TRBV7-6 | CASSTPRGRLAGGSDTQYF | TGTGCCAGCAGCACCCCCCGGGGCCGACTAGCGGGAGGCTCAGATACGCAGTATTTT
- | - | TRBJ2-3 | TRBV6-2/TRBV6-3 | CASSYEGAESTDTQYF | TGTGCCAGCAGTTACGAGGGCGCGGAAAGCACAGATACGCAGTATTTT
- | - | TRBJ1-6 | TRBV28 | CASGTLGSTYNSPLHF | TGTGCCAGCGGAACGCTGGGGAGCACCTATAATTCACCCCTCCACTTT
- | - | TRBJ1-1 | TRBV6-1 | CASSDAGPNTEAFF | TGTGCCAGCAGTGATGCAGGGCCGAACACTGAAGCTTTCTTT
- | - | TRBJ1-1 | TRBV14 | CASSLQENTEAFF | TGTGCCAGCAGCCTACAGGAGAACACTGAAGCTTTCTTT
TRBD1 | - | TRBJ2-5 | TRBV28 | CASRRTGGLQETQYF | TGTGCCAGCAGAAGGACAGGGGGGTTACAAGAGACCCAGTACTTC
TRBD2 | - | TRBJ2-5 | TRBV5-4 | CASSLSAGLGETQYF | TGTGCCAGCAGCTTGTCAGCGGGGTTGGGGGAGACCCAGTACTTC
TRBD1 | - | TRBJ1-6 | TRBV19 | CASSDRETLPPLHF | TGTGCCAGTAGTGACAGGGAGACCCTGCCGCCCCTCCACTTT
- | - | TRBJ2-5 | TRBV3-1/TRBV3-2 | CASSLYRQETQYF | TGTGCCAGCAGTCTGTACAGACAAGAGACCCAGTACTTC
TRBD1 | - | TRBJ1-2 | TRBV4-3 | CASSQGDRGRERTF | TGCGCCAGCAGCCAGGGGGACAGGGGGCGCGAAAGGACCTTC
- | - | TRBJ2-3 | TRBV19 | CASSTGTHFLNTQYF | TGTGCCAGTAGTACTGGGACTCACTTTTTGAATACGCAGTATTTT
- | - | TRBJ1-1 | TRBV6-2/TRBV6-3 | CASSYSPGVAFF | TGTGCCAGCAGTTACTCACCAGGGGTAGCTTTCTTT
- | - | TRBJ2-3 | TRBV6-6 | CASSYSQIQNTQYF | TGTGCCAGCAGTTACTCCCAGATTCAGAATACGCAGTATTTT
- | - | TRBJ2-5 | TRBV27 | CASTSYGNTQETQYF | TGTGCCAGCACCAGTTACGGGAATACACAAGAGACCCAGTACTTC
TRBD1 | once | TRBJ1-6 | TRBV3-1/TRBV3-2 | CASSQAYQRQGESSYNSPLHF | TGTGCCAGCAGCCAAGCCTATCAAAGACAGGGGGAGAGCTCCTATAATTCACCCCTCCACTTT
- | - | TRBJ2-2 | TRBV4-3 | CASSQWTAANTGELFF | TGCGCCAGCAGCCAATGGACAGCCGCGAACACCGGGGAGCTGTTTTTT
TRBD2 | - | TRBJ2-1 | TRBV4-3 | CASSQNRVRPSGTTYNEQFF | TGCGCCAGCAGCCAGAACCGGGTCAGACCTAGCGGGACCACCTACAATGAGCAGTTCTTC
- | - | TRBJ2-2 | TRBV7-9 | CASSLASGYTGELFF | TGTGCCAGCAGCTTAGCTAGCGGATACACCGGGGAGCTGTTTTTT
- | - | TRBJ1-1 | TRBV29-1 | CSVRQNTEAFF | TGCAGCGTAAGACAGAACACTGAAGCTTTCTTT
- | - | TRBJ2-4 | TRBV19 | CASTNSGGFINNIQYF | TGTGCCAGTACCAATTCCGGGGGATTTATTAATAACATTCAGTACTTC
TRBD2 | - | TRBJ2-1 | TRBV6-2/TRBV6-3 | CASSYRLARINNEQFF | TGTGCCAGCAGTTACAGACTAGCGAGAATTAACAATGAGCAGTTCTTC